These 6 T cell receptor beta chains were all obtained from the same sample, sequenced in a study of human T cells and chemical hapten exposure. A single record per CDR3 protein comes from TCRdb applying MiXCR to the RACE reads. In the table there are about 80,000 distinct CDR3 sequences, around 7% of which are singletons. Time point meaning: patch test 1, 2 weeks after DPC sensitization. Treatment denoted: therapeutic diphenylcyclopropenone sensitization with weekly scalp DPC. The starting material was whole blood, obtained in connection with sensitization to the hapten diphenylcyclopropenone (DPC). Every receptor here comes from a woman aged 25 to 39 with alopecia areata. Some clones in this sample may be carry-over from other donors' samples.

The genes are TRBV10-3 and TRBJ2-2; 7 bases are shared with TRBD2. Germline CDR1 is ENHRY and CDR2 is SYGVKD. V lost 10 bases and J lost 5; bases outside the gene matches: 13. The CDR3 contains 15 residues. The CDR3 sequence: CATSSGGGRTGELFF. Written as DNA, the CDR3 is TGTGCCACCTCCAGTGGGGGGGGAAGGACCGGGGAGCTGTTTTTT.

This clonotype was picked up a small number of times. The chain combines TRBV5-5 with TRBJ2-5, with TRBD1 identical over 9 bases. The germline gives CDR1 SGHKS, CDR2 YYEKEE (reference sequence). The CDR3 runs to 14 residues. With 2 bases clipped from V and 4 bases from J, the junction kept 3 bases outside the gene matches. The CDR3 DNA follows: TGTGCCAGCAGCTTCCCACAGGGGGCAGAGACCCAGTACTTC. Translation gives CASSFPQGAETQYF.

This chain uses TRBV12-3 or TRBV12-4 with TRBJ2-3; D remains ambiguous. The CDR3 spans 15 residues. V was pared by 5 bases and J by 2 bases, with 14 bases between. CDR3 region: CASSPHSGSTDTQYF. For the CDR3, the DNA is TGTGCCAGCAGTCCCCACTCGGGCTCCACAGATACGCAGTATTTT.

The table lists this clonotype with a count of one. This rearrangement joins TRBV5-1 to TRBJ1-4; no reliable D call. Trimming removed 2 bases from V and 1 base from J, with 6 bases in between. CDR3 size: 14 residues. Per the germline V gene, CDR1 is SGHRS and CDR2 is YFSETQ. CDR3 loop: CASSFSETNEKLFF. The CDR3 nucleotides are TGCGCCAGCAGCTTTTCCGAAACTAATGAAAAACTGTTTTTT.

This clonotype was detected many times. The rearrangement links TRBV2 to TRBJ1-4, with no clear D. CDR1 and CDR2 from the germline V gene are SNHLY and FYNNEI. The CDR3 consists of 11 residues. Trimming stripped 7 bases from V and 5 bases from J, with 5 bases between. The CDR3 DNA reads TGTGCCAGCATAGGCAATGAAAAACTGTTTTTT. It specifies CASIGNEKLFF.

In its sample, this clonotype was seen a few times. The rearrangement uses TRBV7-9 and TRBJ1-1; TRBD1 matches 7 bases. Trimming removed 0 bases from V and 4 bases from J; junction bases left unmatched: 11. The CDR3 loop spans 17 amino acids. Germline-derived CDR1 and CDR2 are SEHNR and FQNEAQ (reference sequence). CDR3 sequence: CASSLAAIGDRATEAFF. In nucleotides, the CDR3 is TGTGCCAGCAGCTTAGCCGCTATTGGGGACAGAGCCACTGAAGCTTTCTTT.